This T cell receptor (beta chain) emerged from a study of T cells in women clearing cervical HPV infection. Regarding the study as a whole: Cases carried less TRBV6-7 than controls: approximately 0.1% versus 0.16%.

Profiling relied on immunoSEQ multiplex PCR, and the TCRdb table lists in-frame clones only, not all of them. This sample's table reports 35,000 to 45,000 clones. The CDR3 runs to 19 residues. Germline V gene data show CDR1 as KGHSH and CDR2 as LQKENI. Trimming cost V 2 bases and J 2 bases; bases outside gene matches: 13. Comments on this clone: Its antigen is currently unknown. The sequenced fragment ends 3 residues before the CDR3 boundary, so the rest is inferred from the germline J gene.

The rearrangement uses TRBV18 and TRBJ2-5, with 11 bases lining up with TRBD2. This clonotype originated in a woman aged 18-70 years with a cervical HPV16 infection that either progressed to CIN3+ or cleared (not recorded which). Sequencing was carried out using blood buffy coat. This chain's CDR3 is CASSPRITSGRGGQETQYF. Incomplete CDR3 DNA: TGTGCCAGCTCACCAAGAATCACTAGCGGGAGAGGAGGACAAGAGACC.